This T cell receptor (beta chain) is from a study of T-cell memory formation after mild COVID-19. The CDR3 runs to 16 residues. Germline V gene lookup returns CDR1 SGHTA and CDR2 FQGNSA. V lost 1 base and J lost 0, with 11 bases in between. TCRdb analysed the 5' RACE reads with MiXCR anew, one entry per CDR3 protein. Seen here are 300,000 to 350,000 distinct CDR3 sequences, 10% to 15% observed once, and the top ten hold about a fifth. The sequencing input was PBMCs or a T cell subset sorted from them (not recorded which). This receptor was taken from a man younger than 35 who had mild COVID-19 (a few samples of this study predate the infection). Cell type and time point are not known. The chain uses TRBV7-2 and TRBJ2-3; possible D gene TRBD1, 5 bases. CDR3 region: CASSLESRDSTDTQYF. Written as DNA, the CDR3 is TGTGCCAGCAGCTTAGAGTCCAGGGATAGCACAGATACGCAGTATTTT. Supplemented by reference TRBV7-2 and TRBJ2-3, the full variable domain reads GAGVSQSPSNKVTEKGKDVELRCDPISGHTALYWYRQSLGQGLEFLIYFQGNSAPDKSGLPSDRFSAERTGGSVSTLTIQRTQQEDSAVYLCASSLESRDSTDTQYFGPGTRLTVL.